This T cell receptor beta chain was captured by sequencing in a study of identical twins. V lost 2 bases and J lost 9; bases outside the gene matches: 12. This CDR3 is built from 16 residues. Germline-derived CDR1 and CDR2 are MGHRA and YSYEKL. TCRdb reanalysed the 5' RACE reads using MiXCR and keeps one entry per CDR3 protein. This sample has approximately 490,000 distinct CDR3 sequences, with approximately 20% found just once. Each donor (without exception) was a healthy Caucasian. This same sample was also taken into another study, of yellow fever vaccine responses in identical twins.

This rearrangement joins TRBV4-1 to TRBJ2-1, with 8 nucleotides matching TRBD2. Sequenced input: CD4+ T cells sorted from blood. The TCR comes from a woman aged 18-35 years in good health. CDR3 sequence (DNA): TGCGCCAGCAGCCAATCGCAGGCGGGAGGCCCCAGTGAGCAGTTCTTC. It translates to CASSQSQAGGPSEQFF.